Below are 16 T cell receptor beta chains sequenced from a single sample in a study of blood T cell repertoires in COVID-19. The data were produced by immunoSEQ multiplex PCR, yet TCRdb's version contains in-frame clones alone and is incomplete. The data contain fewer than 250,000 clones, 80% of them singletons. Material: PBMCs or T cells enriched from blood (not recorded which). All receptors come from a woman in her 40s with acute COVID-19.

This clone was picked up one time. This chain joins TRBV4-1 and TRBJ1-5; TRBD1 agrees at 7 bases. CDR1 is MGHRA, CDR2 YSYEKL, per germline. J lost 8 bases, V lost 1 base, and 20 bases had no gene match. This CDR3 is built from 19 residues. CDR3 protein: CASSQVGKGGTLFGEPQHF. CDR3 DNA sequence: TGCGCCAGCAGCCAAGTGGGCAAAGGGGGCACGCTCTTCGGTGAGCCCCAGCATTTT.

The V gene is TRBV27, the J gene TRBJ1-6; the match to TRBD1 covers 7 bases. Germline V lookup: CDR1 MNHEY, CDR2 SMNVEV (reference sequence). The CDR3 covers 15 residues. J lost 6 bases, V lost 5 bases, and 7 bases had no gene match. Here the CDR3 reads CASSPRAGGNSPLHF. CDR3 DNA sequence: TGTGCCAGCAGTCCCCGCGCAGGGGGTAATTCACCCCTCCACTTT.

V is TRBV18 and J is TRBJ1-2; D remains ambiguous. This CDR3 has 12 residues. V lost 2 bases to trimming and J lost 6 bases, with 7 bases between them. The V gene's germline CDR1 is KGHSH and CDR2 LQKENI. CDR3 nucleotide sequence: TGTGCCAGCTCACCAGATTCGGATGGCTACACCTTC. Translated: CASSPDSDGYTF.

J is TRBJ1-3 and V is TRBV7-2; D perhaps matches TRBD1 (5 bases). With 5 bases removed from V and 4 bases from J, the gap between germline ends came to 12 bases. This CDR3 comprises 14 residues. Germline V gene sequence: CDR1 SGHTA, CDR2 FQGNSA. The DNA for the CDR3 is TGTGCCAGCAGCCACCGGGACTCAGGAAACACCATATATTTT. Translation: CASSHRDSGNTIYF.

The chain couples TRBV29-1 to TRBJ2-1, with 8 bases aligning to TRBD2. This CDR3 has 14 residues. In germline, CDR1 is SQVTM, CDR2 ANQGSEA. The V gene end was trimmed by 4 bases and the J gene end by 5 bases; junction bases not matched to a gene: 7. CDR3 DNA: TGCAGCGTTGCATTTAGCGGGACGGACAATGAGCAGTTCTTC. This translates into CSVAFSGTDNEQFF.

The chain joins TRBV7-2 to TRBJ2-1; possible D gene TRBD2, 6 bases. Per the germline V gene, CDR1 is SGHTA and CDR2 is FQGNSA. V dropped 1 base and J dropped 3 bases, with 10 bases sitting between them. The CDR3 extends over 15 amino acids. CDR3 region: CASSLEDSGYNEQFF. DNA of the CDR3: TGTGCCAGCAGCTTAGAGGATAGCGGCTACAATGAGCAGTTCTTC.

This clone was recorded a few times. The rearrangement joins TRBV9 to TRBJ1-6; D might be TRBD1 (5 bases). This CDR3 has 14 residues. Germline CDR1 is SGDLS and CDR2 is YYNGEE. Trimming left V 0 bases short and J 4 bases short, with 5 bases between. This chain's CDR3 is CASSVEGYNSPLHF. The CDR3 DNA reads as TGTGCCAGCAGCGTAGAGGGGTATAATTCACCCCTCCACTTT. The full variable domain, with the rest looked up from reference TRBV9 and TRBJ1-6, is DSGVTQTPKHLITATGQRVTLRCSPRSGDLSVYWYQQSLDQGLQFLIQYYNGEERAKGNILERFSAQQFPDLHSELNLSSLELGDSALYFCASSVEGYNSPLHFGNGTRLTVT.

The V and J genes are TRBV19 and TRBJ2-6; no clear D gene. Germline V gene data show CDR1 as LNHDA and CDR2 as SQIVND (reference sequence). The V gene lost 5 bases and the J gene lost 0 bases, with 11 bases spanning the gap. The CDR3 contains 16 residues. As DNA, the CDR3 is TGTGCCAGTAGTTCAGGTTGGAACTCTGGGGCCAACGTCCTGACTTTC. It is translated as CASSSGWNSGANVLTF.

This clone was recorded a few times. V is TRBV28 and J is TRBJ1-4; D gene uncertain. V dropped 8 bases and J dropped 5 bases, with 12 bases sitting between them. This CDR3 comprises 13 residues. CDR1 is MDHEN and CDR2 is SYDVKM in the germline V gene. The CDR3: CASEGSSNEKLFF. CDR3 DNA sequence: TGTGCCAGCGAGGGATCTTCGAATGAAAAACTGTTTTTT.

This clone was observed many times. This chain links TRBV7-9 with TRBJ2-2; 7 nucleotides match TRBD1. J lost 4 bases, V lost 1 base, and 3 bases had no gene match. From germline, CDR1 is SEHNR and CDR2 FQNEAQ (reference sequence). The CDR3 is 15 residues long. The CDR3 reads CASSLEWDSTGELFF. Here the CDR3 DNA reads TGTGCCAGCAGCTTAGAATGGGACAGCACCGGGGAGCTGTTTTTT.

The J gene is TRBJ2-7, the V gene TRBV5-1; TRBD2 aligns across 8 bases. The germline V gene encodes CDR1 SGHRS and CDR2 YFSETQ. The CDR3 length is 14 residues. V was pared by 2 bases and J by 0 bases, with 1 base of the junction left unmatched. The CDR3 sequence is CASSFREGSYEQYF. The CDR3 nucleotides are TGCGCCAGCAGCTTCCGGGAGGGCTCCTACGAGCAGTACTTC.

This clone was observed a single time. This chain uses TRBV19 with TRBJ2-2; perhaps TRBD1 as D (5 bases). V gave up 6 bases and J gave up 0 bases, with 8 bases separating them. The CDR3 runs to 14 residues. Germline lookup yields CDR1 LNHDA and CDR2 SQIVND (reference sequence). This CDR3 is CASRDTTNTGELFF. CDR3 nucleotide sequence: TGTGCCAGTAGGGACACCACGAACACCGGGGAGCTGTTTTTT.

The CDR3, as DNA: TGTGCCACCAGTGATATACGGGGGAACAATGAGCAGTTCTTC. Translated: CATSDIRGNNEQFF. The J gene is TRBJ2-1, the V gene TRBV24-1; a weak D match, TRBD2 (6 bases). This CDR3 contains 14 residues. The germline V and J ends were trimmed by 3 bases and 5 bases, with 10 bases remaining between them. Germline values: CDR1 KGHDR, CDR2 SFDVKD.

J is TRBJ1-2 and V is TRBV30; TRBD1 aligns across 11 bases. Trimming at V came to 0 bases and at J to 9 bases, leaving 6 bases not matched to a gene. Germline values: CDR1 GTSNPN, CDR2 SVGIG (reference sequence). The CDR3 extends over 14 amino acids. CDR3 sequence reads: CAWSVAGQGASYTF. The CDR3 nucleotides read TGTGCCTGGAGTGTAGCCGGACAGGGGGCAAGCTACACCTTC.

The genes are TRBV28 and TRBJ2-7; D may be TRBD2 (5 bases). Germline assignment: CDR1 MDHEN and CDR2 SYDVKM. The germline V and J ends were trimmed by 8 bases and 6 bases, with 14 bases remaining between them. The CDR3 is 12 amino acids. The CDR3 DNA sequence: TGTGCCAGCCGGACTTCTAAAGTCGAGCAGTACTTC. Protein: CASRTSKVEQYF.

V usage is TRBV19 and J usage is TRBJ1-5; D is ambiguous. The germline gives CDR1 LNHDA, CDR2 SQIVND (reference sequence). CDR3 size: 14 residues. V gave up 6 bases and J gave up 0 bases, with 9 bases separating them. CDR3 loop: CASRRVGSNQPQHF. The CDR3 DNA reads TGTGCCAGTAGACGGGTGGGTAGCAATCAGCCCCAGCATTTT.